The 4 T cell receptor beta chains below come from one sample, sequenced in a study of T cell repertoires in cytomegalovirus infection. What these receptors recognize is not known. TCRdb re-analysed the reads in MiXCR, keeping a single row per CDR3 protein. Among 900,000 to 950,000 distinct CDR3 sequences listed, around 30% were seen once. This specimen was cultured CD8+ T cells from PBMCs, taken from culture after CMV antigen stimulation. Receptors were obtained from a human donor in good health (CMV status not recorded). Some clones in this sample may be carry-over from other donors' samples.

The CDR3 DNA is TGTGCCAGCAGCTTCTGGAGGGGGACAAAGGGAGATACGCAGTATTTT. Residues: CASSFWRGTKGDTQYF. This rearrangement joins TRBV7-8 to TRBJ2-3; TRBD1 or TRBD2 may be the D gene (6 bases each). The germline CDR1 and CDR2 sequences are SGHVS and FQNEAQ. Trimming removed 3 bases at V and 5 bases at J, with 18 bases between. This CDR3 contains 16 residues. Full variable domain (remainder filled in from reference TRBV7-8 and TRBJ2-3): GAGVSQSPRYKVAKRGQDVALRCDPISGHVSLFWYQQALGQGPEFLTYFQNEAQLDKSGLPSDRFFAERPEGSVSTLKIQRTQQEDSAVYLCASSFWRGTKGDTQYFGPGTRLTVL.

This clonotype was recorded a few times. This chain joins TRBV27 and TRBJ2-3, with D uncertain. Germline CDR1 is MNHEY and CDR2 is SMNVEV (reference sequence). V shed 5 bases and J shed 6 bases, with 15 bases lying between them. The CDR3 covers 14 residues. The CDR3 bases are TGTGCCAGCAGTCCGCGGACCTACTTGGATACGCAGTATTTT. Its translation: CASSPRTYLDTQYF.

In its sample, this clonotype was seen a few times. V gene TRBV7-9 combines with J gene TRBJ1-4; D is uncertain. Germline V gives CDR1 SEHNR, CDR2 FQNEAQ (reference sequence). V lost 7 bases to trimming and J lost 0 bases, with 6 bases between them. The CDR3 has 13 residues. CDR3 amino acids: CASTLATNEKLFF. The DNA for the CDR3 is TGTGCCAGCACCCTCGCAACTAATGAAAAACTGTTTTTT. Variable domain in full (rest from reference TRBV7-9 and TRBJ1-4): DTGVSQNPRHKITKRGQNVTFRCDPISEHNRLYWYRQTLGQGPEFLTYFQNEAQLEKSRLLSDRFSAERPKGSFSTLEIQRTEQGDSAMYLCASTLATNEKLFFGSGTQLSVL.

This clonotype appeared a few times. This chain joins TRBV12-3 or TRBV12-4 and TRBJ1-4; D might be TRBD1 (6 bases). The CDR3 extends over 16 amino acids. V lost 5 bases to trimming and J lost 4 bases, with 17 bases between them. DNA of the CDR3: TGTGCCAGCAGTGGGGGCAAAGGGGTCAATAATGAAAAACTGTTTTTT. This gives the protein CASSGGKGVNNEKLFF.